Presented here are 15 T cell receptor beta chains from one specimen sequenced in a study of T cell responses to AZD1222 COVID-19 vaccine. Only in-frame clones appear in the TCRdb table, and some are missing; sequencing was by immunoSEQ multiplex PCR. The top ten hold 5.5% to 8% of the sample, which has tens of thousands of clones, 70% to 90% seen once. Source: peripheral blood, taken on day 0 of AZD1222 vaccination. The receptors were sampled from an adult in good health.

This rearrangement joins TRBV11-2 to TRBJ2-7, with 10 positions matching TRBD1. Germline trimming cut 5 bases from V and 5 bases from J; bases unmatched to any gene: 9. CDR1 and CDR2 (germline): SGHAT, FQNNGV. The CDR3 covers 15 residues. The CDR3 DNA reads TGTGCCAGCAGCCAGCCGGGACAGGGGAAACACGAGCAGTACTTC. Its translation is CASSQPGQGKHEQYF.

This sequence joins TRBV12-3 or TRBV12-4 and TRBJ1-2; 7 bases are a match to TRBD1. The CDR3 is 13 amino acids. V trimming: 1 base; J trimming: 7 bases; junction bases outside the gene matches: 3. Here the CDR3 DNA reads TGTGCCAGCAGTTTAGGGGACAGCTCTGGCTACACCTTC. Translated, it gives CASSLGDSSGYTF.

This chain joins TRBV19 and TRBJ1-3, with a possible D match to TRBD1 (5 bases). The ends were cut back, 5 bases at V and 2 bases at J, with 16 bases in the middle. Germline-derived CDR1 and CDR2 are LNHDA and SQIVND (reference sequence). There are 16 residues in the CDR3. CDR3 in amino acids: CASSPPGSLAGNTIYF. CDR3 DNA sequence: TGTGCCAGTAGTCCTCCAGGGTCCCTCGCTGGAAACACCATATATTTT. The whole variable domain, filled in from reference TRBV19 and TRBJ1-3, reads DGGITQSPKYLFRKEGQNVTLSCEQNLNHDAMYWYRQDPGQGLRLIYYSQIVNDFQKGDIAEGYSVSREKKESFPLTVTSAQKNPTAFYLCASSPPGSLAGNTIYFGEGSWLTVV.

The rearrangement joins TRBV6-5 to TRBJ1-1, with 8 bases that match TRBD1. Trimming took 3 bases from V and 4 from J; bases not matched to a gene: 10. There are 16 residues in the CDR3. CDR1 MNHEY and CDR2 SVGAGI come from the germline V gene. The CDR3, as DNA: TGTGCCAGCAGTTATATCAGGGGGCGCCGGGGCACTGAAGCTTTCTTT. Protein product: CASSYIRGRRGTEAFF.

The genes are TRBV28 and TRBJ1-1; tentatively, D is TRBD1 (5 bases). The CDR3 runs 15 residues. CDR1 and CDR2 from the germline V gene are MDHEN and SYDVKM. The ends were cut back, 2 bases at V and 0 bases at J, with 10 bases in the middle. CDR3 bases: TGTGCCAGCAGTTTACGACAGACTCTGAACACTGAAGCTTTCTTT. Its translation: CASSLRQTLNTEAFF.

This sequence joins TRBV6-5 and TRBJ1-3, with a tentative D call TRBD1 (5 bases). The germline V gene encodes CDR1 MNHEY and CDR2 SVGAGI. Trimming removed 6 bases at V and 10 bases at J, with 16 bases between. This CDR3 region has 13 residues. CDR3: CASRSPPGGTIYF. CDR3 coding DNA: TGTGCCAGCAGATCCCCACCGGGGGGAACCATATATTTT.

This chain joins TRBV7-8 and TRBJ1-6, with D unclear. Between the trimmed V and J ends, which lost 1 base and 7 bases, there was a span of 8 bases. The CDR3 consists of 14 residues. From germline, CDR1 is SGHVS and CDR2 FQNEAQ. CDR3 nucleotides: TGTGCCAGCAGCTTAGGGCCTTTAAATTCACCCCTCCACTTT. Protein product: CASSLGPLNSPLHF.

The chain employs TRBV6-5 and TRBJ2-1; no clear D. Trimming left V 8 bases short and J 0 bases short, with 11 bases between. This CDR3 is built from 14 residues. The germline gives CDR1 MNHEY, CDR2 SVGAGI. The CDR3 coding sequence is TGTGCCAGCGCGGCCGGCGGCTCCTACAATGAGCAGTTCTTC. As protein: CASAAGGSYNEQFF.

This chain uses TRBV20-1 with TRBJ1-1; a weak D match, TRBD1 (5 bases). The CDR3 is 11 residues long. Germline V gives CDR1 DFQATT, CDR2 SNEGSKA (reference sequence). The chain's CDR3 is CSGDRNTEAFF. The CDR3 bases are TGCAGCGGCGACAGGAACACTGAAGCTTTCTTT.

This sequence joins TRBV5-8 and TRBJ2-1; D gene unclear. The CDR3 loop spans 15 amino acids. Germline V CDR1 and CDR2: SGHTS, YDEGEE. V was cut by 2 bases and J by 4 bases, with 13 bases left in between. DNA for the CDR3: TGTGCCAGCAGCTTTCAGGCCAGCAATTACAATGAGCAGTTCTTC. It yields the protein CASSFQASNYNEQFF.

The CDR3 protein is CASSFGTGSDEQYF. In DNA, the CDR3 is TGCGCCAGCAGCTTTGGGACAGGGTCCGACGAGCAGTACTTC. This chain links TRBV5-1 with TRBJ2-7; TRBD1 aligns across 9 bases. The CDR3 runs to 14 residues. V shed 2 bases, J shed 5 bases, and the junction held 5 bases outside the gene matches. Germline CDR1 reads SGHRS; CDR2 reads YFSETQ.

V is TRBV5-1 and J is TRBJ2-2; the match to TRBD1 covers 10 bases. V lost 4 bases to trimming and J lost 4 bases; unmatched junction nucleotides: 7. The CDR3 spans 16 residues. The germline V gene encodes CDR1 SGHRS and CDR2 YFSETQ. The CDR3 nucleotides read TGCGCCAGCAGCAGGAAGGACAGGGGGACCACCGGGGAGCTGTTTTTT. Translated: CASSRKDRGTTGELFF. Looking up the rest from reference TRBV5-1 and TRBJ2-2 gives the full variable domain: KAGVTQTPRYLIKTRGQQVTLSCSPISGHRSVSWYQQTPGQGLQFLFEYFSETQRNKGNFPGRFSGRQFSNSRSEMNVSTLELGDSALYLCASSRKDRGTTGELFFGEGSRLTVL.

The CDR3 region is CASSILYEGNQPQHF. In DNA form, the CDR3 reads TGTGCCAGTAGTATATTATATGAGGGCAATCAGCCCCAGCATTTT. The chain carries TRBV19 and TRBJ1-5, with D hard to call. V was trimmed by 2 bases and J by 2 bases, leaving 10 bases between them. The CDR3 is 15 amino acids. The germline gives CDR1 LNHDA, CDR2 SQIVND (reference sequence).

The chain's CDR3 is CAIKEGVGYEQYF. DNA for the CDR3: TGTGCCATCAAAGAGGGGGTAGGCTACGAGCAGTACTTC. The chain carries TRBV10-3 and TRBJ2-7, with D tentatively TRBD1 (6 bases). Germline V CDR1 and CDR2: ENHRY, SYGVKD. V was trimmed by 7 bases and J by 3 bases, leaving 13 bases between them. The CDR3 loop spans 13 amino acids.

The rearrangement uses TRBV19 and TRBJ1-4; TRBD1 matches at 7 bases. Germline V CDR1 and CDR2: LNHDA, SQIVND (reference sequence). This CDR3 is built from 15 residues. The J segment lost 8 bases and the V segment lost 4 bases, leaving 10 bases of the junction unmatched. CDR3 nucleotide sequence: TGTGCCAGTAGTAACGGAGACAGGGACGCCGAAAAACTGTTTTTT. This encodes CASSNGDRDAEKLFF.